This TCR beta chain stems from a study of blood T cell repertoires in COVID-19. About the research overall: The United States, Italy and Spain supplied acute and convalescent COVID-19 samples. T cells, B-cell-depleted T cells, or PBMCs provided the cDNA or gDNA that served as material.

In the case of this clone: The same CDR3 arises from other DNA sequences in this sample as well.

Study processing details: Researchers report that nucleated cell counts were estimated from reference gene primer amplification. The table came from immunoSEQ multiplex PCR; TCRdb's copy has only in-frame clones and leaves some out. Clone size and the V and J calls come from that table; the DNA yielded D and trimming. The table includes 200,000 to 250,000 clones, approximately 86% detected once. Germline V gives CDR1 MNHEY, CDR2 SVGAGI. The germline V and J ends were trimmed by 2 bases and 5 bases, with 9 bases remaining between them. This CDR3 has 13 residues. V is TRBV6-5 and J is TRBJ1-2, with D uncertain. This clonotype was sampled from a man at least 80 years old with acute or convalescent COVID-19. Sequencing was done on a sample of peripheral blood. The CDR3 here is CASSYTGNYGYTF. In DNA form, the CDR3 reads TGTGCCAGCAGTTACACGGGGAATTATGGCTACACCTTC.